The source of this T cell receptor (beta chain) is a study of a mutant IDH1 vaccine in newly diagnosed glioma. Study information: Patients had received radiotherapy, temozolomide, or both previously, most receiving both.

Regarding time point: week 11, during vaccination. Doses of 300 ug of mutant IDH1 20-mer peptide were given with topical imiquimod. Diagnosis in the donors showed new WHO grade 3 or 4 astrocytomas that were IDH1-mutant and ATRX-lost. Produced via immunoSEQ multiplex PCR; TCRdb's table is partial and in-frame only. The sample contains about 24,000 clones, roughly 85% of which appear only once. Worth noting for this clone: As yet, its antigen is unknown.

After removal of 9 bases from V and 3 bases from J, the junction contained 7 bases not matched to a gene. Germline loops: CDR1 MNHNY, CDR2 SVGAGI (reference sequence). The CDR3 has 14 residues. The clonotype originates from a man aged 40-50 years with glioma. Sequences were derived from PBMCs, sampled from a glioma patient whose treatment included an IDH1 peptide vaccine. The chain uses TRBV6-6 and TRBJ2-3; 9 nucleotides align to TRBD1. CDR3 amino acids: CASRSGQGTDTQYF. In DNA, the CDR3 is TGTGCCAGTCGTTCGGGACAGGGAACAGATACGCAGTATTTT.